The present TCR beta chain was sequenced within a study of cytomegalovirus exposure and HLA in healthy donors. Study as a whole: Researchers previously reported finding fewer than 120 million unique TCR beta sequences from roughly 170 million T cells. Findings of the study overall: Most TCR sequences were rare, but some public TCRs occurred in many donors. A missense variant in DCLRE1C was later tied to TCR beta V- and J-gene trimming. Available immune exposure information covered CMV serostatus only.

This clone was observed once. Its antigen is still unknown. PCR used 60 Vbeta primers and 13 Jbeta primers. Here immunoSEQ multiplex PCR was the method, and the copy in TCRdb shows in-frame clones only, minus some. The sample lists 150,000 to 200,000 clones; roughly 83% were seen once. Per germline, CDR1 LGHNA and CDR2 YNFKEQ. V lost 2 bases and J 2 bases, leaving 5 bases between the germline ends. The CDR3 runs to 13 residues. Source material: PBMCs. The TCR was taken from a woman in her 50s in good health and CMV-seronegative. The chain couples TRBV4-2 to TRBJ2-3; no clear D gene. CDR3: CASSQPLTDTQYF. The CDR3 DNA sequence: TGTGCCAGCAGCCAACCCCTCACAGATACGCAGTATTTT.